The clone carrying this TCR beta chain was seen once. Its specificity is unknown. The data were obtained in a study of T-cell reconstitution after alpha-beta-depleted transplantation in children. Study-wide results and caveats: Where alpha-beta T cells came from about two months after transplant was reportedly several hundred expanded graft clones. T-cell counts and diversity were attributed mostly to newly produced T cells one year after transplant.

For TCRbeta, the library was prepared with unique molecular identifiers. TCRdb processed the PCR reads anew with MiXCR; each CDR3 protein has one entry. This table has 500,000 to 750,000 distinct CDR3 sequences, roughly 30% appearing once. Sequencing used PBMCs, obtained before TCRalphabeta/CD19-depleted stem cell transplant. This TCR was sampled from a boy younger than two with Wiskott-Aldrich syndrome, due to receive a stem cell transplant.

The CDR3 coding sequence is TGTGCCAGTAGTATCCGGCGTACTTCCGGTGAAAAACTGTTTTTT. This sequence encodes CASSIRRTSGEKLFF. The chain couples TRBV19 to TRBJ1-4; D is uncertain. CDR1 and CDR2 (germline): LNHDA, SQIVND (reference sequence). V dropped 3 bases and J dropped 7 bases, with 15 bases sitting between them. The CDR3 is 15 amino acids.